This T cell receptor beta chain emerged from a study of CD8+ T cells in alopecia areata. Patients with alopecia areata provided lesional scalp punch biopsies as well as peripheral blood. RNA extraction was followed by reverse transcription into cDNA, which acted as the sequencing template. TCRdb keeps only in-frame clones here, not all; method: immunoSEQ multiplex PCR. The table has 100,000 to 130,000 clones, 50% to 60% seen once. Germline loops: CDR1 PRHDT, CDR2 FYEKMQ (reference sequence). Unmatched junction bases numbered 2, after V lost 4 bases and J lost 7 bases. The CDR3 has 13 amino acids. What was sequenced was NKG2D-low CD8+ T cells sorted from blood. The chain links TRBV13 to TRBJ2-4, with 9 positions matching TRBD1. The sequence came from a human donor with alopecia areata. The DNA of the CDR3 is TGTGCCAGCAGCTGGGACAGGGCGAACATTCAGTACTTC. Encoded protein: CASSWDRANIQYF.